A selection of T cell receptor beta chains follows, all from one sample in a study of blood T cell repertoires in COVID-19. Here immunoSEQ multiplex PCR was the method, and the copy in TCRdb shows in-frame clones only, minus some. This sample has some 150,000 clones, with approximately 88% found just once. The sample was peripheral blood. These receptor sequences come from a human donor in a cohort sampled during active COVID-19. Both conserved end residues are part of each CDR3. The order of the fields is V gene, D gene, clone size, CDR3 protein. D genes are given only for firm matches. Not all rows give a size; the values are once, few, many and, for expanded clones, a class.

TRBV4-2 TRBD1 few CASSQYKVGPGGSVTQYF
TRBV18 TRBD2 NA CASSQGTSGGPPREQYF
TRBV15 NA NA CATSRGGRQETQYF
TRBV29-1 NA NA CSVSRVSGNTIYF
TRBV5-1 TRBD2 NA CASSLSGINNEQFF
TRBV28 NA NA CASSLEDSSIYYGYTF
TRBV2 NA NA CASSEWGTQQETQYF
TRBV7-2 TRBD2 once CASSWGTSGSFGELFF
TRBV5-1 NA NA CASSLLQGIQETQYF
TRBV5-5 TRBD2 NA CASSRDAGGDRTQYF
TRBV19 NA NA CASSYLPGTGWEETQYF
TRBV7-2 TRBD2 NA CASSSGLAANNEQFF
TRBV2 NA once CASTNRVIDGYTF
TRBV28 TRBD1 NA CASSLFGTGEGGYTF
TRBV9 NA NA CASSVDWANTEAFF
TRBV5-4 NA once CASSPLTAASYNEQFF
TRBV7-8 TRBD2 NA CASSLEPSGGQETQYF
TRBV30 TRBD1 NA CAWRDRGSNQPQHF
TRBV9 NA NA CASSVESRGQPSYNEQFF
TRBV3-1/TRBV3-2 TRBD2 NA CASSPLAGGVTDTQYF
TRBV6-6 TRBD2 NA CASRDREGQGANVLTF
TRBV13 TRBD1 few CASSKRTGGLGDTGELFF
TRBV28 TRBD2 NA CASKPSGTSGGPGYEQYF
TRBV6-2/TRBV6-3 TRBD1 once CASSYSRTTRCQGAGNEQFF
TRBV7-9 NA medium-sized CASSLAGLNTEAFF
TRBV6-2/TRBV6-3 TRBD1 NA CASSYNIWDRHTNTEAFF
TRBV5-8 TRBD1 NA CASSSGQPVFQPQHF
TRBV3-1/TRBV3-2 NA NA CASSPKDRKYEQYF
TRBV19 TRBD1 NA CASSTGQKIAEAFF
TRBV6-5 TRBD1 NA CASRHRGRDNEQFF
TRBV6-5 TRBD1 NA CASSYSGTGYNEQFF
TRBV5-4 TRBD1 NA CASSSDRGGMAQRETQYF
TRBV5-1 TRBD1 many CASKRQGSNTEAFF
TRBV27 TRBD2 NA CASSPTREAHTDTQYF
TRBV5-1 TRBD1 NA CASSLGEDRGYEQYF
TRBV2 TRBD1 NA CASSAQGREPQYF
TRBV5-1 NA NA CASSLVTESTEAFF
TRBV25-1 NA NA CASTPGQGRVFFF
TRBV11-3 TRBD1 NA CASSLAGQLNSYNEQFF
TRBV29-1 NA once CSVSSRPSTDTQYF
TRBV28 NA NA CASISAGAYEQYF
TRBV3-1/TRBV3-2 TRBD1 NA CASSQDRQGARVTQYF
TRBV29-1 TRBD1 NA CSVRQGVGYEQYF
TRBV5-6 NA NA CASSLALDNEQFF
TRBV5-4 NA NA CASSSKRGNYGYTF
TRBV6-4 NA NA CASSDRAGTEAFF
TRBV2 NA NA CASSLEVADYNEQFF
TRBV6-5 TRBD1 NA CASRGQNGSPLHF
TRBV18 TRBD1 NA CASSLGQGAAEAFF
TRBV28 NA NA CASSPVTNYGYTF